This T cell receptor beta chain was found in a study of blood T cell repertoires in COVID-19. TCRdb's copy holds only in-frame clones and misses some; the assay was immunoSEQ multiplex PCR. In the table there are 360,000 or so clones, 88% of which are singletons. Germline-derived CDR1 and CDR2 are MNHEY and SVGAGI. This CDR3 has 14 residues. V was pared by 6 bases and J by 3 bases, with 8 bases of the junction left unmatched. This sequence joins TRBV6-5 and TRBJ2-7, with 7 bases that match TRBD2. The TCR originated in a woman aged 25 to 39 who had been exposed to COVID-19. Sequencing used PBMCs or T cells enriched from blood (not recorded which). CDR3 region: CASSSTGTIYEQYF. CDR3 in DNA: TGTGCCAGCAGCAGTACCGGGACTATCTACGAGCAGTACTTC.